This TCR beta chain is from a study of Graves' ophthalmopathy and Graves' hyperthyroidism. RNA transcripts yielded amplified TCR beta CDR3 regions. An opening RT-PCR round employed HTBI primers and preceded a second-round multiplex PCR. Each CDR3 protein is one row after TCRdb ran MiXCR on the multiplex PCR reads. This sample has around 170,000 distinct CDR3 sequences; over 35% occur once, and the top ten carry around 5.5%. This clonotype was seen repeatedly, ten times or more. Its antigen is as yet unknown. The CDR3 spans 14 residues. Per the germline V gene, CDR1 is GTSNPN and CDR2 is SVGIG (reference sequence). V was clipped by 2 bases and J by 2 bases, with 13 bases between them. The PBMCs were taken from around 10 ml of fresh peripheral blood. Whole-study findings and limits: In blood, most expanded thyroid clonotypes above 0.001 frequency were also detected. Ophthalmopathy progression predictions by the model showed nearly 75% specificity and approximately 69% sensitivity.

Sequences were obtained from peripheral blood. This rearrangement joins TRBV30 to TRBJ2-7, with D tentatively TRBD2 (6 bases). This clonotype originated in a woman aged 40-49 years with Graves' ophthalmopathy. The CDR3 DNA sequence: TGTGCCTGGAGTCGGGGCGGGACCCCCTACGAGCAGTACTTC. As protein: CAWSRGGTPYEQYF.